The TCR beta chain under discussion was sequenced for a study of CD8+CD57+ T cells in acquired aplastic anemia. The wider study: Yields of DNA that came from sorted CD4+ and CD8+ cells averaged about 3.5 ug. Study results and limitations: Overlap between patients and controls comprised 25 to 35 CD8+ CDR3 sequences. Simpson's diversity of CD8+ cells was not significantly different in patients compared with controls.

On this clonotype itself: Its target is not known.

This CDR3 is 12 amino acids long. The V gene's germline CDR1 is DFQATT and CDR2 SNEGSKA (reference sequence). V trimming: 4 bases; J trimming: 5 bases; junction bases outside the gene matches: 1. For sequencing, patients were chosen who had shown expansion of CD8+CD57+ cells by flow cytometry. Genomic DNA templated the TCR beta VDJ and CDR3 profiling. TCRdb used MiXCR to reprocess the reads, holding one entry per CDR3 protein. This table has approximately 180,000 distinct CDR3 sequences, around 48% appearing once. Source material: sorted CD4+, CD8+, or CD8+CD57+ T cells (not recorded which) from PBMCs. This receptor was taken from a human donor with aplastic anemia. The rearrangement joins TRBV20-1 to TRBJ2-5, with TRBD2 identical over 10 bases. The CDR3 sequence: CSAKGLAETQYF. The CDR3 nucleotides are TGCAGTGCTAAGGGACTAGCGGAGACCCAGTACTTC.